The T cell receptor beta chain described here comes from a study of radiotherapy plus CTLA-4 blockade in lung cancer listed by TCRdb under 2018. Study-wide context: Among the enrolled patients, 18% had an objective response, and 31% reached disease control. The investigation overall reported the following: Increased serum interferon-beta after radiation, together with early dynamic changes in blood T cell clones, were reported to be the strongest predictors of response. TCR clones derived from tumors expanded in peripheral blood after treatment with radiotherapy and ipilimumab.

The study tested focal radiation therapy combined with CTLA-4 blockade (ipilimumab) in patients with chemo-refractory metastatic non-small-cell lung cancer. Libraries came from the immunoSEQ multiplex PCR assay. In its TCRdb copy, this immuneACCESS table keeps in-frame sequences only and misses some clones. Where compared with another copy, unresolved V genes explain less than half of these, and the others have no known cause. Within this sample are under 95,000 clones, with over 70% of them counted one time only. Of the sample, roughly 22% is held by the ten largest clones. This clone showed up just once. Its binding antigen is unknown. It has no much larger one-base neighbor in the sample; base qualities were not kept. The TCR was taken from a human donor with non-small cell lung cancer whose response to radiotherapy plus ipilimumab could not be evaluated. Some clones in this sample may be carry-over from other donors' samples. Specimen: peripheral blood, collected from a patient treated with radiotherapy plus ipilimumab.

The DNA sequence reads TGCGCCAGCAGCTTGGAAGGGGGTCTCTATGGCTACACCTTC. Its protein product is CASSLEGGLYGYTF. In this chain, TRBV5-1 is recombined with TRBJ1-2; the D region possibly corresponds to TRBD1 (6 bases align). The CDR3 measures 14 amino acids from cysteine to phenylalanine. The sequence is cut down to CDR3 DNA, 42 bases in frame from base 1. V sheds 0 bases and J sheds 4 bases, leaving 10 bases between their ends. Looking up the germline V gene yields CDR1 SGHRS and CDR2 YFSETQ.